Included here is one T cell receptor (delta chain) sequence, with context. This sample was included in a study of gamma-delta chains in newborns, infants, children. Study-wide context: Microbial exposure reportedly drives polyclonal innate γδ T cell expansion after birth.

Germline V gives CDR1 TSWWSYY, CDR2 QGS. The CDR3 is made up of 22 amino acids. V was pared by 2 bases and J by 8 bases, with 26 bases of the junction left unmatched. TCRdb re-processed the reads via CATT. The data contain some 10,000 delta-chain clones, about 8.2% of them singletons. Source material: blood. V and J are TRDV1 and TRDJ1; 13 bases line up with TRDD3. This clonotype was sampled from a child who was a newborn, infant or young child, either healthy, febrile or measles-vaccinated (not recorded which). DNA for the CDR3: TGTGCTCTTGGGGAAGCTTCCCCCGTACTGGGGGATACGCGTTGGCAAAGGAACAAACTCATCTTT. It specifies CALGEASPVLGDTRWQRNKLIF.